A single sample gave rise to the 32 T cell receptor beta chains below, sequenced in a study of blood T cell repertoires in COVID-19. Using immunoSEQ multiplex PCR, the repertoire was profiled, and TCRdb retains in-frame clones only, with some absent. Of about 140,000 clones in the sample, around 73% were seen once. The sequencing sample was made of peripheral blood. These receptors were obtained from a woman aged 50 to 65 with active or convalescent COVID-19.

The V gene is TRBV30, the J gene TRBJ2-5; 13 bases fit TRBD2. The J segment lost 2 bases and the V segment lost 4 bases, leaving 7 bases of the junction unmatched. CDR1 is GTSNPN, CDR2 SVGIG, per germline (reference sequence). The CDR3 sequence is 16 residues long. CDR3 bases: TGTGCCTGGACCCCGGGGACTAGCGGGATTCAAGAGACCCAGTACTTC. Translated, it gives CAWTPGTSGIQETQYF.

This sequence joins TRBV6-5 and TRBJ1-2, with a possible D match to TRBD1 (6 bases). Germline lookup yields CDR1 MNHEY and CDR2 SVGAGI. The CDR3 loop spans 15 amino acids. V dropped 6 bases and J dropped 2 bases, with 16 bases sitting between them. CDR3 nucleotides: TGTGCCAGCAGGCCGGGACGGACAGCAAACTATGGCTACACCTTC. Translating gives CASRPGRTANYGYTF.

The CDR3 is CASSLIGTGGTDTQYF. In DNA, the CDR3 is TGTGCCAGCAGCTTGATCGGGACGGGAGGGACAGATACGCAGTATTTT. The V call is TRBV7-2, the J call TRBJ2-3, with 8 bases aligning to TRBD2. The junction had 8 bases not matched to a gene; V was cut back by 3 bases and J by 3 bases. Germline lookup yields CDR1 SGHTA and CDR2 FQGNSA. The CDR3 runs to 16 residues.

The J gene is TRBJ1-1, the V gene TRBV5-8; no reliable D call. Trimming took off 6 bases at V and 3 bases at J, with 12 bases between the two ends. CDR1 is SGHTS, CDR2 YDEGEE, per germline. The CDR3 extends over 13 amino acids. The CDR3 loop reads CASTLMRHTEAFF. CDR3 DNA sequence: TGTGCCAGCACCCTTATGAGGCACACTGAAGCTTTCTTT. The entire variable domain, with the rest obtained from reference TRBV5-8 and TRBJ1-1, is as follows: EAGVTQSPTHLIKTRGQQATLRCSPISGHTSVYWYQQALGLGLQFLLWYDEGEERNRGNFPPRFSGRQFPNYSSELNVNALELEDSALYLCASTLMRHTEAFFGQGTRLTVV.

The chain recombines TRBV7-8 with TRBJ2-1; 7 bases align to TRBD2. In germline, CDR1 is SGHVS, CDR2 FQNEAQ. The CDR3 runs 16 residues. V trimming: 5 bases; J trimming: 4 bases; junction bases outside the gene matches: 11. CDR3 loop: CASSPALAPGYNEQFF. CDR3 coding DNA: TGTGCCAGCAGCCCGGCACTAGCGCCAGGGTACAATGAGCAGTTCTTC.

The chain has TRBV5-6 and TRBJ1-6; 7 bases line up with TRBD1. The CDR3 sequence is 15 residues long. After removal of 2 bases from V and 9 bases from J, the junction contained 8 bases not matched to a gene. Per the germline V gene, CDR1 is SGHDT and CDR2 is YYEEEE. The CDR3 DNA reads TGTGCCAGCAGCTTAGGACAGGCGCGGGGTTCACCCCTCCACTTT. Protein product: CASSLGQARGSPLHF.

In this sample, this clone turned up once. The chain combines TRBV3-1 (or the pseudogene TRBV3-2) with TRBJ1-2; possibly TRBD1 for D (5 bases). This CDR3 is built from 14 residues. Trimming pared 0 bases from V and 8 bases from J, leaving 13 bases between. Germline CDR1 and CDR2: LGHDT and YNNKEL (reference sequence). CDR3 loop: CASSQDARVPGYTF. CDR3 bases: TGTGCCAGCAGCCAAGATGCCAGGGTACCCGGCTACACCTTC.

The chain joins TRBV7-6 to TRBJ1-1; possible D gene TRBD1, 6 bases. Germline V gives CDR1 SGHVS, CDR2 FNYEAQ. This CDR3 is 15 amino acids long. V shed 1 base and J shed 0 bases, with 9 bases lying between them. CDR3 bases: TGTGCCAGCAGCTTAGGGGGACATCTGAACACTGAAGCTTTCTTT. Translating it yields CASSLGGHLNTEAFF.

This clone was recorded a few times. CDR3 amino acids: CASSWPGQGDYGYTF. The CDR3 DNA is TGTGCCAGCAGCTGGCCGGGACAGGGGGACTATGGCTACACCTTC. The gene calls are TRBV5-6 and TRBJ1-2; 11 bases fit TRBD1. CDR3 length: 15 amino acids. V was pared by 3 bases and J by 3 bases, with 4 bases of the junction left unmatched. Per germline, CDR1 SGHDT and CDR2 YYEEEE.

This clone has a count of ten or more. The chain joins TRBV4-3 to TRBJ2-6; 8 nucleotides match TRBD1. The CDR3 has 16 residues. The ends lost 6 bases at V and 2 bases at J; junction bases unmatched: 6. Germline V CDR1 and CDR2: LGHNA, YSLEER. This chain's CDR3 is CASSFQTGAGANVLTF. CDR3 nucleotide sequence: TGCGCCAGCAGTTTCCAGACAGGGGCTGGGGCCAACGTCCTGACTTTC.

The gene calls are TRBV4-2 and TRBJ2-1; maybe TRBD2 (7 bases). Looked up from germline, CDR1 is LGHNA and CDR2 is YNFKEQ. The CDR3 is 19 amino acids. The V end was cut by 1 base, the J end by 5 bases, with 24 bases between. CDR3 loop: CASSQVWRGPTGLDNEQFF. Here the CDR3 DNA reads TGTGCCAGCAGCCAAGTTTGGCGGGGGCCCACGGGACTCGACAATGAGCAGTTCTTC.

V usage is TRBV7-9 and J usage is TRBJ1-6; TRBD1 agrees at 9 bases. Germline CDR1 is SEHNR and CDR2 is FQNEAQ (reference sequence). This CDR3 has 15 residues. V shed 0 bases and J 8 bases; nucleotides not matched to a gene: 2. CDR3 residues: CASSLAGQGYSPLHF. The CDR3 DNA is TGTGCCAGCAGCTTAGCCGGACAGGGGTATTCACCCCTCCACTTT.

V and J are TRBV14 and TRBJ2-5, with 10 positions matching TRBD1. V trimming: 1 base; J trimming: 4 bases; junction bases outside the gene matches: 6. The length of the CDR3 is 16 residues. The germline V gene encodes CDR1 SGHDN and CDR2 FVKESK. The DNA for the CDR3 is TGTGCCAGCAGCCAAGTTAGGGGACAGGGGAGAGAGACCCAGTACTTC. Amino acids: CASSQVRGQGRETQYF.

The J gene is TRBJ1-4, the V gene TRBV6-5, with 7 bases matching TRBD1. With V trimmed by 5 bases and J by 8 bases, 8 bases remained unmatched. CDR1 and CDR2 from the germline V gene are MNHEY and SVGAGI. CDR3 length: 14 residues. The CDR3, as DNA: TGTGCCAGCAGTCAGGACAGGAGGGGGGAAAAACTGTTTTTT. The encoded protein is CASSQDRRGEKLFF.

CDR3 in DNA: TGTGCCAGCAGCCCAAGGGGGACAGTTAACACCGGGGAGCTGTTTTTT. Protein: CASSPRGTVNTGELFF. The chain recombines TRBV2 with TRBJ2-2; 7 bases map to TRBD1. Germline CDR1 is SNHLY and CDR2 is FYNNEI. Trimming removed 6 bases from V and 2 bases from J; junction bases left unmatched: 9. The CDR3 has 16 residues.

The rearrangement joins TRBV4-3 to TRBJ1-1; no firm D call. V lost 1 base to trimming and J lost 5 bases, with 14 bases between them. This CDR3 has 15 residues. Germline CDR1 and CDR2: LGHNA and YSLEER. The CDR3 DNA reads as TGCGCCAGCAGCCAAGGACGTTTGGGCCGTACTGAAGCTTTCTTT. Translation gives CASSQGRLGRTEAFF.

The CDR3 coding sequence is TGTGCCAGCAGTTTGTCGGGGGGCGGAGAAGAAAAACTGTTTTTT. This translates into CASSLSGGGEEKLFF. The rearrangement links TRBV28 to TRBJ1-4; D perhaps matches TRBD1 (6 bases). V was clipped by 3 bases and J by 8 bases, with 16 bases between them. The CDR3 is 15 residues long. Germline CDR1 and CDR2: MDHEN and SYDVKM. Combining the CDR3 with reference TRBV28 and TRBJ1-4 gives the whole variable domain DVKVTQSSRYLVKRTGEKVFLECVQDMDHENMFWYRQDPGLGLRLIYFSYDVKMKEKGDIPEGYSVSREKKERFSLILESASTNQTSMYLCASSLSGGGEEKLFFGSGTQLSVL.

This clone was recorded a few times. This rearrangement joins TRBV28 to TRBJ1-2; no firm D call. CDR1 is MDHEN, CDR2 SYDVKM, per germline. Trimming shortened V by 8 bases and J by 6 bases, and 16 bases separated the two germline ends. The CDR3 covers 13 residues. The CDR3 coding sequence is TGTGCCAGCTCTGTATCCGGGGAGGATGGCTACACCTTC. Amino acid sequence: CASSVSGEDGYTF.

Only a few counts were recorded for this clone. V gene TRBV7-8 combines with J gene TRBJ1-1; no clear D gene. Trimming cost V 4 bases and J 0 bases, with 9 bases left between them. Germline lookup yields CDR1 SGHVS and CDR2 FQNEAQ. This CDR3 contains 14 residues. CDR3 sequence reads: CASSSSPLNTEAFF. As DNA, the CDR3 is TGTGCCAGCAGCTCAAGCCCCCTGAACACTGAAGCTTTCTTT.

This chain joins TRBV11-2 and TRBJ1-2, with D tentatively TRBD1 (6 bases). CDR3 length equals 14 residues. The V end was cut by 5 bases, the J end by 8 bases, with 18 bases between. Per the germline V gene, CDR1 is SGHAT and CDR2 is FQNNGV. Written as DNA, the CDR3 is TGTGCCAGCAGCGTAGGATTGGGGGCTAGGGGCTACACCTTC. Its protein product is CASSVGLGARGYTF.

The J gene is TRBJ1-1, the V gene TRBV10-3; D is perhaps TRBD1 (5 bases). CDR3 length equals 15 residues. Germline CDR1 reads ENHRY; CDR2 reads SYGVKD. The germline V and J ends were trimmed by 2 bases and 3 bases, with 13 bases remaining between them. DNA of the CDR3: TGTGCCATCAGTGAGGGGGGGGTTGCGGACACTGAAGCTTTCTTT. It translates to CAISEGGVADTEAFF.

The V and J genes are TRBV20-1 and TRBJ1-2; 8 nucleotides line up with TRBD1. Per the germline V gene, CDR1 is DFQATT and CDR2 is SNEGSKA (reference sequence). The trim removed 5 bases at V and 4 bases at J, leaving 6 bases unmatched. This CDR3 comprises 13 residues. The CDR3 loop is CSARDRGGYGYTF. The CDR3 nucleotides are TGCAGTGCTCGTGACAGGGGTGGCTATGGCTACACCTTC.

CDR3 bases: TGTGCCAGCAGGGGGGACAGGGTTTTCGGAAACACCATATATTTT. Encoded protein: CASRGDRVFGNTIYF. V usage is TRBV2 and J usage is TRBJ1-3; 9 bases agree with TRBD1. V lost 6 bases to trimming and J lost 4 bases; unmatched junction nucleotides: 7. CDR3 size: 15 residues. Germline CDR1 is SNHLY and CDR2 is FYNNEI.

The chain has TRBV4-2 and TRBJ1-5; 7 bases align to TRBD1. The CDR3 contains 14 residues. CDR1 is LGHNA and CDR2 is YNFKEQ in the germline V gene. Trimming removed 4 bases from V and 4 bases from J; junction bases left unmatched: 4. The CDR3: CASSPDRANQPQHF. Here the CDR3 DNA reads TGTGCCAGCAGCCCTGACAGGGCGAATCAGCCCCAGCATTTT.

To note about this clone: In the same sample, other DNA sequences code for this CDR3. This chain joins TRBV12-3 or TRBV12-4 and TRBJ1-2; D gene ambiguous. CDR3 size: 13 residues. With 5 bases removed from V and 3 bases from J, the gap between germline ends came to 10 bases. The CDR3 nucleotides read TGTGCCAGCAGTCCTCGGGGTGACTATGGCTACACCTTC. This codes for CASSPRGDYGYTF.

CDR3 residues: CASSILASGADNEQFF. DNA for the CDR3: TGTGCCAGTAGTATACTGGCTAGCGGGGCCGACAATGAGCAGTTCTTC. The genes are TRBV19 and TRBJ2-1; 9 nucleotides agree with TRBD2. CDR3 length equals 16 residues. The junction had 7 bases not matched to a gene; V was cut back by 2 bases and J by 5 bases. Germline CDR1 LNHDA, CDR2 SQIVND (reference sequence).

This clone showed up just a few times. The V call is TRBV28, the J call TRBJ1-2; no clear D gene. In germline, CDR1 is MDHEN, CDR2 SYDVKM. The CDR3 has 13 amino acids. V lost 3 bases to trimming and J lost 1 base, with 6 bases between them. CDR3: CASSFAYNYGYTF. Written as DNA, the CDR3 is TGTGCCAGCAGTTTTGCCTATAACTATGGCTACACCTTC.

The chain is built from TRBV2 and TRBJ2-7; 16 bases agree with TRBD2. Germline CDR1 is SNHLY and CDR2 is FYNNEI. The junction had 4 bases not matched to a gene; V was cut back by 6 bases and J by 2 bases. The CDR3 extends over 16 amino acids. CDR3 sequence (DNA): TGTGCCAGCAGGGCGGGACTAGCGGGAGGGGCCTACGAGCAGTACTTC. Amino acids: CASRAGLAGGAYEQYF.

The J gene is TRBJ1-2, the V gene TRBV5-1; a possible D gene is TRBD1 (5 bases). CDR3 length equals 15 residues. The germline V gene has CDR1 SGHRS and CDR2 YFSETQ. The V and J ends lost 0 bases and 6 bases respectively, with 15 bases between them. The CDR3 nucleotides are TGCGCCAGCAGCTTGGGCGGGGACGGAATAAATGGCTACACCTTC. Translated: CASSLGGDGINGYTF.

V is TRBV18 and J is TRBJ1-5; the D is unclear. The CDR3 covers 13 residues. Germline V CDR1 and CDR2: KGHSH, LQKENI. Trimming removed 3 bases at V and 1 base at J, with 4 bases between. The CDR3 sequence is CASSPGSNQPQHF. The CDR3 region has the DNA TGTGCCAGCTCACCCGGGAGCAATCAGCCCCAGCATTTT.

The rearrangement links TRBV2 to TRBJ1-2; possible D gene TRBD1, 6 bases. V was trimmed by 10 bases and J by 3 bases, leaving 12 bases between them. Germline-derived CDR1 and CDR2 are SNHLY and FYNNEI. This CDR3 spans 12 amino acids. This CDR3 is CAIHREDYGYTF. The CDR3 bases are TGTGCCATCCACAGGGAAGACTATGGCTACACCTTC. The whole variable domain, filled in from reference TRBV2 and TRBJ1-2, reads EPEVTQTPSHQVTQMGQEVILRCVPISNHLYFYWYRQILGQKVEFLVSFYNNEISEKSEIFDDQFSVERPDGSNFTLKIRSTKLEDSAMYFCAIHREDYGYTFGSGTRLTVV.

V gene TRBV27 combines with J gene TRBJ1-2; possible D gene TRBD1, 6 bases. CDR1 is MNHEY and CDR2 is SMNVEV in the germline V gene (reference sequence). This CDR3 comprises 13 residues. V lost 6 bases to trimming and J lost 4 bases, with 12 bases between them. The CDR3 protein is CASSQRGGYGYTF. The CDR3 DNA is TGTGCCAGCAGCCAGAGAGGGGGCTATGGCTACACCTTC.